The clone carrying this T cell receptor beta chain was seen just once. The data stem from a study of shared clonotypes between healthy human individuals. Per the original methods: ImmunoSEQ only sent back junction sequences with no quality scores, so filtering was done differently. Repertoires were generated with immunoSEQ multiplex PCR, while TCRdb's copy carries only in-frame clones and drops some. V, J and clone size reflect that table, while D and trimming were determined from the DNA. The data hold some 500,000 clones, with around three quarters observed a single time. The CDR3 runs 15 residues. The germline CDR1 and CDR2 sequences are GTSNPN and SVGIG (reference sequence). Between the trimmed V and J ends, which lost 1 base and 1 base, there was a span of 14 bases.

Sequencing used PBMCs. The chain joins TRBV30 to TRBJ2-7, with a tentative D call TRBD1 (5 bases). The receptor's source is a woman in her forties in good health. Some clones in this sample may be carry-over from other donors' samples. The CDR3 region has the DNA TGTGCCTGGAGTGCCCTCAGGGCCGTGTCCTACGAGCAGTACTTC. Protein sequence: CAWSALRAVSYEQYF.